This TCR beta chain appears in the sequencing data of a study of blood T cell repertoires in COVID-19. Study context: The United States, Italy and Spain provided the acute and convalescent COVID-19 samples.

This CDR3 region has 14 residues. The V gene's germline CDR1 is SGHTA and CDR2 FQGTGA. V was clipped by 5 bases and J by 3 bases, with 14 bases between them. This clone has a handful of counts. Sequenced by immunoSEQ multiplex PCR; TCRdb stores in-frame clones only, minus some. The table shows 150,000 to 200,000 clones, with around 76% occurring only once. The Seattle patients joined while their infection was active and were tracked longitudinally afterward. This TCR came from a woman in her fifties or sixties with COVID-19, enrolled during active disease. V gene TRBV7-3 combines with J gene TRBJ2-7; weak D call: TRBD1 (6 bases). Material for sequencing was peripheral blood. The CDR3 loop reads CASSVHRVGYEQYF. CDR3 coding DNA: TGTGCCAGCAGCGTCCACAGGGTCGGCTACGAGCAGTACTTC.